Following are 21 T cell receptor beta chains from one sample sequenced in a study of cytomegalovirus exposure and HLA in healthy donors (dated 2017 in TCRdb). Preparation of the library involved the immunoSEQ multiplex PCR assay. For the multiplex PCR, a mixture combining 60 forward primers for TCR Vbeta segments and 13 reverse primers for TCR Jbeta segments was used. TCRdb mirrors the immuneACCESS table, restricted to in-frame sequences. Some clones are absent from its copies; in checked studies, under half trace to an unresolved V gene, and the reason for the others is unknown. This sample gives over 120,000 clones in total; about 80% of them show up just once. In total, the top ten clones hold 1.4% to 1.5% of the sample. Sequenced input: PBMCs. The receptor set was obtained from a man younger than 45 in good health and CMV-seropositive.

DNA for the CDR3: TGTGCCAGCAGCTTGTACGGAGACTATGGCTACACCTTC. This codes for CASSLYGDYGYTF. The rearrangement uses TRBV7-3 and TRBJ1-2; no clear D. CDR3 length: 13 residues. V was pared by 3 bases and J by 3 bases, with 8 bases between. Germline V gene data show CDR1 as SGHTA and CDR2 as FQGTGA.

The V gene is TRBV29-1, the J gene TRBJ2-7, with 7 bases aligning to TRBD1. From germline, CDR1 is SQVTM and CDR2 ANQGSEA. The junction had 8 bases not matched to a gene; V was cut back by 7 bases and J by 2 bases. There are 13 residues in the CDR3. The CDR3: CSGTGQGAYEQYF. The CDR3 DNA reads TGCAGCGGTACAGGGCAGGGGGCCTACGAGCAGTACTTC.

The chain has TRBV18 and TRBJ2-7, with 9 bases identical to TRBD1. Germline trimming cut 2 bases from V and 5 bases from J; bases unmatched to any gene: 4. In germline, CDR1 is KGHSH, CDR2 LQKENI. The length of the CDR3 is 14 residues. The CDR3 sequence: CASSPGTGSNEQYF. CDR3 sequence (DNA): TGTGCCAGCTCACCAGGGACAGGGTCGAACGAGCAGTACTTC.

This clone has only one observation. The chain combines TRBV10-3 with TRBJ2-1; maybe TRBD1 (6 bases). From germline, CDR1 is ENHRY and CDR2 SYGVKD. The CDR3 sequence is 17 residues long. Trimming shortened V by 0 bases and J by 4 bases, and 16 bases separated the two germline ends. The CDR3 sequence is CAISESERGTRYNEQFF. DNA of the CDR3: TGTGCCATCAGTGAGTCCGAGAGGGGGACCCGATACAATGAGCAGTTCTTC.

V and J are TRBV19 and TRBJ1-1; no clear D gene. Trimming took 5 bases from V and 4 from J, leaving 14 bases between them. Germline loops: CDR1 LNHDA, CDR2 SQIVND (reference sequence). CDR3 length equals 14 residues. CDR3: CASSPSGVSTEAFF. CDR3 nucleotide sequence: TGTGCCAGTAGTCCCAGCGGGGTCTCCACTGAAGCTTTCTTT.

The chain joins TRBV27 to TRBJ2-7; 8 nucleotides line up with TRBD2. Per germline, CDR1 MNHEY and CDR2 SMNVEV (reference sequence). This CDR3 has 15 amino acids. V dropped 2 bases and J dropped 3; count of bases not matched to a gene: 6. CDR3 DNA sequence: TGTGCCAGCAGTTTAAAAGCTAGCGGGCGCTACGAGCAGTACTTC. Its protein product is CASSLKASGRYEQYF.

The chain combines TRBV11-3 with TRBJ2-3; 8 positions agree with TRBD1. Trimming removed 5 bases from V and 1 base from J; junction bases left unmatched: 5. The CDR3 extends over 15 amino acids. Germline CDR1 is SGHNT and CDR2 is YENEEA. The CDR3 here is CASSPAGGRTDTQYF. The CDR3 DNA sequence: TGTGCCAGCAGCCCAGCAGGGGGCCGCACAGATACGCAGTATTTT.

The chain is built from TRBV15 and TRBJ2-5; D is unresolved. Trimming removed 1 base from V and 1 base from J, with 4 bases in between. The CDR3 runs to 13 residues. Per germline, CDR1 LNHNV and CDR2 YYDKDF (reference sequence). The CDR3, as DNA: TGTGCCACCAGCAGAGCGGTCCAAGAGACCCAGTACTTC. Its protein is CATSRAVQETQYF. The full variable domain, in which reference TRBV15 and TRBJ2-5 provide the parts outside the CDR3, is DAMVIQNPRYQVTQFGKPVTLSCSQTLNHNVMYWYQQKSSQAPKLLFHYYDKDFNNEADTPDNFQSRRPNTSFCFLDIRSPGLGDTAMYLCATSRAVQETQYFGPGTRLLVL.

The rearrangement uses TRBV7-8 and TRBJ1-6, with TRBD1 matching over 8 bases. CDR3 size: 16 residues. Germline V CDR1 and CDR2: SGHVS, FQNEAQ. V dropped 2 bases and J dropped 13; count of bases not matched to a gene: 13. The CDR3 DNA follows: TGTGCCAGCAGCTTAACCGAATGGACAGGGAGGGTGCCCCTCCACTTT. It is translated as CASSLTEWTGRVPLHF.

The chain employs TRBV5-8 and TRBJ1-2; 7 bases are shared with TRBD1. Germline lookup yields CDR1 SGHTS and CDR2 YDEGEE. The CDR3 runs 12 residues. With V trimmed by 4 bases and J by 5 bases, 2 bases remained unmatched. This chain's CDR3 is CASSPRGYGYTF. In DNA, the CDR3 is TGTGCCAGCAGCCCCAGGGGGTATGGCTACACCTTC.

The chain carries TRBV19 and TRBJ2-3, with D tentatively TRBD2 (6 bases). Germline values: CDR1 LNHDA, CDR2 SQIVND (reference sequence). With 3 bases removed from V and 1 base from J, the gap between germline ends came to 8 bases. CDR3 length: 14 amino acids. CDR3 sequence reads: CASSISSGTDTQYF. Here the CDR3 DNA reads TGTGCCAGTAGTATTTCTAGCGGCACAGATACGCAGTATTTT.

The sample holds many counts of this clone. The J gene is TRBJ1-3, the V gene TRBV5-6; unclear D gene. The germline V gene encodes CDR1 SGHDT and CDR2 YYEEEE. The CDR3 covers 14 residues. Trimming removed 0 bases from V and 9 bases from J, with 13 bases in between. CDR3 region: CASSLGEGLGTIYF. The CDR3, as DNA: TGTGCCAGCAGCTTGGGGGAGGGCCTTGGCACCATATATTTT. Full variable domain (remainder filled in from reference TRBV5-6 and TRBJ1-3): DAGVTQSPTHLIKTRGQQVTLRCSPKSGHDTVSWYQQALGQGPQFIFQYYEEEERQRGNFPDRFSGHQFPNYSSELNVNALLLGDSALYLCASSLGEGLGTIYFGEGSWLTVV.

The chain has TRBV28 and TRBJ1-2; 8 nucleotides match TRBD1. The V gene's germline CDR1 is MDHEN and CDR2 SYDVKM. The CDR3 extends over 15 amino acids. Trimming removed 1 base from V and 7 bases from J; junction bases left unmatched: 8. The CDR3 nucleotides are TGTGCCAGCAGTTTATCCCGGACAGGGTATAGTGGCTACACCTTC. Protein sequence: CASSLSRTGYSGYTF.

The chain recombines TRBV2 with TRBJ2-3; 8 nucleotides align to TRBD2. This CDR3 contains 14 residues. Trimming took 8 bases from V and 4 from J; bases not matched to a gene: 8. CDR1 is SNHLY, CDR2 FYNNEI, per germline. In nucleotides, the CDR3 is TGTGCCAGCTGGGGGGGCGGGGGGCCAGATACGCAGTATTTT. Encoded protein: CASWGGGGPDTQYF. Together with reference TRBV2 and TRBJ2-3, the CDR3 gives the full variable domain: EPEVTQTPSHQVTQMGQEVILRCVPISNHLYFYWYRQILGQKVEFLVSFYNNEISEKSEIFDDQFSVERPDGSNFTLKIRSTKLEDSAMYFCASWGGGGPDTQYFGPGTRLTVL.

The J gene is TRBJ2-3, the V gene TRBV2; TRBD2 aligns across 9 bases. Germline CDR1 is SNHLY and CDR2 is FYNNEI. With 6 bases clipped from V and 6 bases from J, the junction kept 10 bases outside the gene matches. CDR3 length equals 15 residues. The CDR3 spells CASSTPGLASDTQYF. CDR3 bases: TGTGCCAGCAGCACACCGGGACTAGCTTCTGATACGCAGTATTTT.

This chain uses TRBV29-1 with TRBJ2-2, with 12 bases aligning to TRBD2. From germline, CDR1 is SQVTM and CDR2 ANQGSEA. The J segment lost 3 bases and the V segment lost 3 bases, leaving 2 bases of the junction unmatched. This CDR3 has 15 amino acids. The DNA for the CDR3 is TGCAGCGTTGATGGACTAGCGGGGTACACCGGGGAGCTGTTTTTT. Encoded protein: CSVDGLAGYTGELFF.

The chain couples TRBV11-2 to TRBJ2-3; 10 bases are shared with TRBD2. The CDR3 loop spans 16 amino acids. The germline V gene encodes CDR1 SGHAT and CDR2 FQNNGV. J gave up 3 bases and V 1 base, and 4 bases lay outside the gene matches. The CDR3 sequence is CASSLVVAGGTDTQYF. CDR3 coding DNA: TGTGCCAGCAGCTTAGTTGTAGCGGGAGGAACAGATACGCAGTATTTT.

The CDR3 loop reads CASSLADRGQTEAFF. In DNA, the CDR3 is TGCGCCAGCAGCTTGGCTGACAGGGGGCAAACTGAAGCTTTCTTT. The V call is TRBV5-1, the J call TRBJ1-1, with 10 bases identical to TRBD1. The trim removed 0 bases at V and 5 bases at J, leaving 4 bases unmatched. Germline CDR1 is SGHRS and CDR2 is YFSETQ. The CDR3 consists of 15 residues.

The chain employs TRBV5-6 and TRBJ1-6; D is uncertain. CDR1 is SGHDT, CDR2 YYEEEE, per germline. V was pared by 2 bases and J by 4 bases, with 10 bases between. The CDR3 runs to 15 residues. The CDR3 reads CASSFNPGYNSPLHF. The CDR3 nucleotides read TGTGCCAGCAGCTTTAATCCGGGATATAATTCACCCCTCCACTTT.

In this sample, this clone turned up a few times. The chain is built from TRBV5-1 and TRBJ2-2, with D tentatively TRBD1 (5 bases). The length of the CDR3 is 12 residues. V was clipped by 6 bases and J by 7 bases, with 10 bases between them. The V gene's germline CDR1 is SGHRS and CDR2 YFSETQ. The CDR3 loop is CASTPQGGELFF. CDR3 DNA sequence: TGCGCCAGCACGCCCCAGGGCGGGGAGCTGTTTTTT.

This clone has just one count. This chain uses TRBV20-1 with TRBJ2-5, with D possibly being TRBD1 (5 bases). The CDR3 totals 11 residues. Germline CDR1 reads DFQATT; CDR2 reads SNEGSKA (reference sequence). Deletions cut 3 bases from V and 3 bases from J, with 5 bases between. The CDR3 DNA is TGCAGTGCTAGCAGGGAAGAGACCCAGTACTTC. This gives the protein CSASREETQYF.